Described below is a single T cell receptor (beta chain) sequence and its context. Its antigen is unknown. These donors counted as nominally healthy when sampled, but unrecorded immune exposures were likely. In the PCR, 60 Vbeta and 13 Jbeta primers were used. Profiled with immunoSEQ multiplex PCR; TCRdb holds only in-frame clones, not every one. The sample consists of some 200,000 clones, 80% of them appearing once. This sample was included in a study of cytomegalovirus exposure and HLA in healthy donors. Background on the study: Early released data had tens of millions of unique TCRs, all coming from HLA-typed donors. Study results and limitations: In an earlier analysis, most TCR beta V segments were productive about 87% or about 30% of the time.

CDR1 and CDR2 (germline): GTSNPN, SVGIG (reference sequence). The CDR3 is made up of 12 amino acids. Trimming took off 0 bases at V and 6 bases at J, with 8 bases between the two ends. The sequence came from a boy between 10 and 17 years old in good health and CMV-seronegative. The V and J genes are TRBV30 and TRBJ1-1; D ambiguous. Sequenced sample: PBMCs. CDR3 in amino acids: CAWSVPKPEAFF. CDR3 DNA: TGTGCCTGGAGTGTACCCAAGCCTGAAGCTTTCTTT.